Below, one TCR beta chain is given with its context. The sample holds many counts of this clonotype. It has no known antigen specificity. The record has no base qualities; no much larger clone is one base away. V is reduced by 6 bases and J by 2 bases, leaving a spacing of 14 bases between them. CDR3 length: 15 amino acids, cysteine to phenylalanine. Only the CDR3 portion is preserved as DNA: 45 bases, with reading frame beginning at the first base. The germline V gene specifies MDHEN as CDR1 and SYDVKM as CDR2. Library prep was done by RACE. Data came from a NextSeq 500. During library preparation, unique molecular identifiers were attached to individual cDNA molecules so that TCRs could be counted quantitatively and reproducibly. Each blood RNA sample was used to sequence both TCR alpha and TCR beta chains. The authors' analysis ran thus. Samples had a median of roughly 91,000 TCRs, with a range from roughly 20,000 to 690,600. V, J and CDR3 annotation of the TCR reads was performed with the Decombinator software suite. To make PS versus PT1 abundance plots, every sample was subsampled to the same number of TCRs (28,000). TCRs were defined as expanded if absent before sensitization and observed at least eight times at the 2-week time point. In-frame beta chains were kept once TCRdb had trimmed the public reads at Q25 with fastp and called clones with MiXCR. Each record represents a unique CDR3 protein, reported with the most common genes and DNA among its rows. Here the V and J calls rest on TCRdb's processing, not on the authors' analysis. This sample comprises 95,000 to 150,000 distinct CDR3 sequences, roughly 10% of them detected only once. The ten largest account for more than 2% of the sample.

Taken with the paper, the label for time point translates to: patch test 3, about 24 weeks after DPC sensitization. The treatment or condition label on this specimen signifies: therapeutic diphenylcyclopropenone sensitization with weekly scalp DPC. Blood at each patch-test visit was drawn before the patch test was applied. Patients were considered eligible if aged 18 to 70, diagnosed with alopecia and deemed suitable for DPC therapy, and patients were excluded if pregnant. Total RNA was extracted from unfractionated whole blood collected in Tempus Blood RNA tubes. The sample is drawn from a study of human T cells and chemical hapten exposure (dated by TCRdb to the early 2020s). Background for the entire study: For sensitization, 2% DPC in acetone was applied to a 2 cm by 2 cm area of upper inner arm skin. Blood samples were taken from patients before sensitization (week 0) and then at 2, 6 and about 24 weeks after DPC sensitization. The patient cohort, mostly female, included alopecia areata with under or over 50% scalp involvement, alopecia totalis and alopecia universalis. Peripheral blood TCR repertoire changes were tracked in vivo in alopecia patients during primary and secondary sensitization to the hapten diphenylcyclopropenone (DPC). Patch testing on the upper back used Finn chambers containing 0.01% DPC, with scoring done after 6 days according to International Contact Dermatitis Research Group standards. Patients additionally received weekly therapeutic DPC doses to the scalp throughout the roughly 23-week study period. Approximately 28 alopecia patients gave blood for TCR sequencing at one to four time points (pre-sensitization, 2, 6 and 24 weeks). Libraries were combined into a pool for sequencing, and differences in TCR yield between samples came mainly from small differences in library volumes within the pool.

Broad study findings and their caveats: A positive correlation was found between the number of PT1 expanded TCRs and patch test score, with significance reached at thresholds 8, 16 and 32 but not 4. DPC sensitization did not change how many TCRs were above 1 in 1000 frequency, and no evidence was found of alterations in global repertoire structure. Repeated subsampling changed both the strength of the expansion versus patch-test correlation and the threshold at which the correlation became significant. Significantly more large CDR3 similarity clusters were formed by expanded TCRs than by pre-sensitization or healthy control sets, consistent with antigen-driven responses. Because every patient had alopecia, a presumed autoimmune disease, the patients' immune response might differ from that of healthy individuals.

This specimen consisted of whole blood, obtained in connection with sensitization to the hapten diphenylcyclopropenone (DPC). The chain is assembled from TRBV28 and TRBJ2-1; the D segment cannot be called with confidence. This clonotype was sampled from a woman in her 50s with alopecia areata. Some clones in this sample may be carry-over from other donors' samples. The CDR3 is CASSKSYGTYNEQFF. The nucleotides read TGTGCCAGCAGCAAATCATATGGTACCTACAATGAGCAGTTCTTC.